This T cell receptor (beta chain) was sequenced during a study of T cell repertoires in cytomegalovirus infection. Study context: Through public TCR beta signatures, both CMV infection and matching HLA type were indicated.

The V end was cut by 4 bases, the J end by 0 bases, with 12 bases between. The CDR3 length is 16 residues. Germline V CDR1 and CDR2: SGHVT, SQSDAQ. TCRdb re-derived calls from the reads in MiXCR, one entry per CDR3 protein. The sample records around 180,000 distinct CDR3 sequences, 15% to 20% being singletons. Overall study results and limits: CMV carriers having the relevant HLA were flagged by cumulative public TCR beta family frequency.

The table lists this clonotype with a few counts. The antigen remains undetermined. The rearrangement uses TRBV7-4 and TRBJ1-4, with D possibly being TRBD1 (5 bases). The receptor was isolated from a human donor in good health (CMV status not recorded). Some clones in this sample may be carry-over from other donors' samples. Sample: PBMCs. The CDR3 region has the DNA TGTGCCAGCAGCTCCTATAGGGGTCCAACTAATGAAAAACTGTTTTTT. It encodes CASSSYRGPTNEKLFF.